This TCR beta chain appears in the sequencing data of a study of T-cell reconstitution after alpha-beta-depleted transplantation in children. The germline V and J ends were trimmed by 8 bases and 3 bases, with 20 bases remaining between them. Per the germline V gene, CDR1 is SNHLY and CDR2 is FYNNEI. The CDR3 sequence is 16 residues long. For TCRbeta, the library was prepared with unique molecular identifiers. TCRdb passed the PCR reads through MiXCR, listing each CDR3 protein once. The sample includes hundreds of thousands of distinct CDR3 sequences, about 16% of them seen just once. The material was PBMCs, mostly from graft donor cells, obtained 360 days after TCRalphabeta/CD19-depleted stem cell transplant. The chain combines TRBV2 with TRBJ1-5, with D perhaps TRBD1 (5 bases). The receptor's source is a male patient aged 5 to 17 who had a stem cell transplant for acute lymphoblastic leukemia, so the T cells may come from the graft donor. CDR3 coding DNA: TGTGCCAGCGGACCTCGGACGGGGCGAACCAATCAGCCCCAGCATTTT. It translates to CASGPRTGRTNQPQHF.